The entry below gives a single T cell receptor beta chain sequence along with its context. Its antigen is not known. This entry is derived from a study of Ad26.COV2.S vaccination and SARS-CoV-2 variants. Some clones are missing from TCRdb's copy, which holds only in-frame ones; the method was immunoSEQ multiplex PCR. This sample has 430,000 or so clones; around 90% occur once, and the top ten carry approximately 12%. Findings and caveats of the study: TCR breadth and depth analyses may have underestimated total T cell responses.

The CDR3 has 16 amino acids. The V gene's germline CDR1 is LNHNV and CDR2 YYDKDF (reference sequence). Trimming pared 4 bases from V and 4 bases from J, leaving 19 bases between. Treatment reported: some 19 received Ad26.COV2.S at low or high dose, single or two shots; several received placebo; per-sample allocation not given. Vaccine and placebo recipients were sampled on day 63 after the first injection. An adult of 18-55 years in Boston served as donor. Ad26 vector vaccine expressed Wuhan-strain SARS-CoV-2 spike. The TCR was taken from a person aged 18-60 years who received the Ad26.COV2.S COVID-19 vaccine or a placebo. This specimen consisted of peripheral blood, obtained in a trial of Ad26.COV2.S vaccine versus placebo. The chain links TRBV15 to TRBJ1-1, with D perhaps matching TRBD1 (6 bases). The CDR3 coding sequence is TGTGCCACCAGCAAGGGGGGAAACTGGGGGCTCACTGAAGCTTTCTTT. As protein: CATSKGGNWGLTEAFF.